The 21 T cell receptor beta chains listed next were all sequenced from one sample in a study of immune characterization of retroperitoneal liposarcoma. TCRdb called the PCR reads again in MiXCR, with one record for every CDR3 protein. The sample includes thousands of distinct CDR3 sequences, approximately 46% of them seen just once. The sequenced material came from tumor tissue. The receptors were sampled from a female donor with retroperitoneal liposarcoma.

To note about this clonotype: As the CDR3 is not closed by the conserved phenylalanine or tryptophan, this likely results from a read error. The gene calls are TRBV12-3 or TRBV12-4 and TRBJ2-5, with 12 bases matching TRBD1. The DNA end favors TRBJ2-1, so the J call may be wrong. This CDR3 has 14 amino acids. Here the CDR3 reads CASRGQGAGYEQFL. The CDR3 nucleotides are TGTGCCAGCAGGGGACAGGGGGCCGGGTACGAGCAGTTCTTA.

The chain couples TRBV12-3 or TRBV12-4 to TRBJ1-1; no clear D. The CDR3 totals 14 residues. V was pared by 2 bases and J by 5 bases, with 12 bases between. The CDR3 sequence: CASSLSGVGTEAFF. In DNA form, the CDR3 reads TGTGCCAGCAGTTTATCAGGAGTTGGAACTGAAGCTTTCTTT.

The gene calls are TRBV4-1 and TRBJ2-1; 9 bases align to TRBD1. Germline CDR1 reads MGHRA; CDR2 reads YSYEKL. The CDR3 has 17 residues. V shed 0 bases and J 1 base; nucleotides not matched to a gene: 4. DNA for the CDR3: TGCGCCAGCAGCCAAGATTGGGGGACAGGGTCCTACAATGAGCAGTTCTTC. Amino acid sequence: CASSQDWGTGSYNEQFF.

The chain carries TRBV7-8 and TRBJ2-1; D not certain. From germline, CDR1 is SGHVS and CDR2 FQNEAQ. Trimming took 5 bases from V and 13 from J, leaving 18 bases between them. CDR3 length: 13 amino acids. The CDR3, as DNA: TGTGCCAGCAGCCGGACGATACAAGAGACCCAGTTCTTC. This translates into CASSRTIQETQFF.

This clonotype was seen just once. The J gene is TRBJ2-1, the V gene TRBV7-8, with 9 bases fitting TRBD2. V shed 3 bases and J 1 base; nucleotides not matched to a gene: 1. The V gene's germline CDR1 is SGHVS and CDR2 FQNEAQ. The CDR3 contains 15 residues. The DNA for the CDR3 is TGTGCCAGCAGCTTTAGCGGGAGTTCCTACAATGAGCAGTTCTTC. It yields the protein CASSFSGSSYNEQFF.

The V gene is TRBV5-6, the J gene TRBJ2-1; a possible D gene is TRBD2 (6 bases). V dropped 2 bases and J dropped 0 bases, with 15 bases sitting between them. The CDR3 covers 17 residues. Germline CDR1 reads SGHDT; CDR2 reads YYEEEE. CDR3 sequence reads: CASSFIGGLSSYNEQFF. Written as DNA, the CDR3 is TGTGCCAGCAGCTTCATTGGAGGGCTGAGCTCCTACAATGAGCAGTTCTTC. Combining the CDR3 with reference TRBV5-6 and TRBJ2-1 gives the whole variable domain DAGVTQSPTHLIKTRGQQVTLRCSPKSGHDTVSWYQQALGQGPQFIFQYYEEEERQRGNFPDRFSGHQFPNYSSELNVNALLLGDSALYLCASSFIGGLSSYNEQFFGPGTRLTVL.

Remarks on this clonotype: It is unclear where the CDR3 begins or ends on the DNA, so no DNA is shown, and the CDR3 is as TCRdb lists it. This chain connects TRBV3-1 to TRBJ2-3; the table's D call, TRBD1, has no DNA check behind it. The CDR3 length is 16 residues, termini included. Germline CDR1 reads LGHDT; CDR2 reads YNNKEL (reference sequence). The CDR3 loop reads CASSQNDRGERIRSIF.

The J gene is TRBJ2-3, the V gene TRBV12-5; no clear D. The length of the CDR3 is 15 residues. Germline loops: CDR1 LGHNT, CDR2 FRNRAP. V lost 4 bases and J 6 bases, leaving 17 bases between the germline ends. CDR3 in amino acids: CASGSNSHGRDTQYF. CDR3 coding DNA: TGTGCTAGTGGTTCCAATTCACACGGTCGGGATACGCAGTATTTT. Drawing the rest from reference TRBV12-5 and TRBJ2-3, the complete variable domain is DARVTQTPRHKVTEMGQEVTMRCQPILGHNTVFWYRQTMMQGLELLAYFRNRAPLDDSGMPKDRFSAEMPDATLATLKIQPSEPRDSAVYFCASGSNSHGRDTQYFGPGTRLTVL.

The chain joins TRBV12-3 or TRBV12-4 to TRBJ2-2, with TRBD2 as a possible D gene (6 bases). The CDR3 contains 16 residues. V was shortened by 2 bases and J by 4 bases, with 14 bases between the two germline ends. CDR3 in amino acids: CASSLWSRESTGELFF. For the CDR3, the DNA is TGTGCCAGCAGTTTATGGTCCCGGGAGAGCACCGGGGAGCTGTTTTTT.

Note on this clonotype: This CDR3 is missing its conserved last phenylalanine or tryptophan, likely due to a read error. The V gene is TRBV6-6, the J gene TRBJ2-1, with a weak D call TRBD2 (6 bases). The closer fit of TRBJ2-7 to the DNA end suggests the J call may be wrong. This CDR3 contains 16 residues. CDR1 is MNHNY, CDR2 SVGAGI, per germline (reference sequence). CDR3 in amino acids: CASSYSISSGGDEQYL. CDR3 coding DNA: TGTGCCAGCAGTTACTCTATCAGTAGCGGAGGCGATGAGCAGTACTTA.

The chain recombines TRBV6-1 with TRBJ2-1; no clear D gene. Germline lookup yields CDR1 MNHNS and CDR2 SASEGT. Trimming took off 4 bases at V and 4 bases at J, with 8 bases between the two ends. There are 13 residues in the CDR3. CDR3 region: CASSAHVYNEQFF. CDR3 coding DNA: TGTGCCAGCAGTGCTCACGTTTACAATGAGCAGTTCTTC.

In its sample, this clonotype was seen a few times. The rearrangement uses TRBV11-2 and TRBJ2-7; TRBD2 agrees at 13 bases. The V and J ends lost 5 bases and 4 bases, in that order; junction bases with no gene match: 8. The CDR3 sequence is 16 residues long. CDR1 SGHAT and CDR2 FQNNGV come from the germline V gene. As DNA, the CDR3 is TGTGCCAGCAGCCCGCCGGGACTAGCGGGATTGTACGAGCAGTACTTC. Translated, it gives CASSPPGLAGLYEQYF.

V gene TRBV6-5 combines with J gene TRBJ2-5; tentative D call: TRBD1 (5 bases). CDR3 length: 13 amino acids. Per germline, CDR1 MNHEY and CDR2 SVGAGI. Trimming pared 6 bases from V and 1 base from J, leaving 9 bases between. The CDR3 bases are TGTGCCAGCAGACGACAGCTCCAAGAGACCCAGTACTTC. This encodes CASRRQLQETQYF.

The chain is built from TRBV11-3 and TRBJ2-7; a possible D gene is TRBD1 (6 bases). The CDR3 is 14 residues long. V shed 4 bases and J shed 0 bases, with 10 bases lying between them. CDR1 SGHNT and CDR2 YENEEA come from the germline V gene. DNA for the CDR3: TGTGCCAGCAGCTATCTGACAGGCTCCTACGAGCAGTACTTC. Its protein is CASSYLTGSYEQYF.

V gene TRBV6-1 combines with J gene TRBJ2-3; D perhaps matches TRBD2 (5 bases). Germline V gives CDR1 MNHNS, CDR2 SASEGT. This CDR3 has 16 residues. The germline V and J ends were trimmed by 3 bases and 2 bases, with 15 bases remaining between them. This CDR3 is CASSDSREGPTDTQYF. The DNA of the CDR3 is TGTGCCAGCAGTGATTCAAGAGAGGGTCCCACAGATACGCAGTATTTT.

This clonotype was seen a few times. The CDR3, as DNA: TGTGCCACGCACGGGAACACCGGGGAGCTGTTTTTT. Protein: CATHGNTGELFF. The J gene is TRBJ2-2, the V gene TRBV6-1; no clear D gene. Deletions cut 10 bases from V and 1 base from J, with 7 bases between. This CDR3 region has 12 residues. In germline, CDR1 is MNHNS, CDR2 SASEGT.

The V gene is TRBV6-1, the J gene TRBJ2-1; 7 nucleotides agree with TRBD1. The CDR3 runs 15 residues. V dropped 2 bases and J dropped 4; count of bases not matched to a gene: 5. Germline CDR1 MNHNS, CDR2 SASEGT. The CDR3 coding sequence is TGTGCCAGCAGTGAAAAGGGGACAGAGTACAATGAGCAGTTCTTC. Protein: CASSEKGTEYNEQFF.

This chain links TRBV6-2 or TRBV6-3 with TRBJ2-3; tentative D call: TRBD1 (5 bases). Germline CDR1 and CDR2: MNHEY and SVGEGT. The CDR3 runs 17 residues. The V gene lost 0 bases and the J gene lost 0 bases, with 13 bases spanning the gap. CDR3 nucleotides: TGTGCCAGCAGTTACTCCCTCATGACAGCTAGCACAGATACGCAGTATTTT. Its translation: CASSYSLMTASTDTQYF.

V usage is TRBV6-8 and J usage is TRBJ2-3, with 11 bases fitting TRBD2. With V trimmed by 6 bases and J by 0 bases, 2 bases remained unmatched. The CDR3 runs to 15 residues. CDR1 is MNHGY and CDR2 is SAAAGT in the germline V gene. CDR3 protein: CASSTSGGSTDTQYF. The CDR3 coding sequence is TGTGCCAGCAGCACTAGCGGGGGAAGCACAGATACGCAGTATTTT.

The chain joins TRBV6-5 to TRBJ2-5; the D gene could be TRBD1 or TRBD2 (5 bases each). The DNA end is a closer match to TRBJ2-1, so the J assignment may be wrong. The CDR3 has 13 amino acids. Germline assignment: CDR1 MNHEY and CDR2 SVGAGI. The CDR3 nucleotides read TGTGCCAGCAGGGGAATAGGACAAAGCGGGCAGTTCTTC. It specifies CASRGIGQSGQFF.

This chain uses TRBV6-1 with TRBJ2-1; TRBD2 matches at 7 bases. The CDR3 contains 17 residues. Germline CDR1 and CDR2: MNHNS and SASEGT. V shed 2 bases, J shed 7 bases, and the junction held 14 bases outside the gene matches. The chain's CDR3 is CASSEYWRETGQNEQFF. The CDR3 bases are TGTGCCAGCAGTGAATACTGGCGGGAGACGGGGCAGAATGAGCAGTTCTTC.